This entry concerns a single TCR beta chain. CDR3 length: 14 residues. Germline assignment: CDR1 LNHDA and CDR2 SQIVND (reference sequence). Trimming removed 2 bases at V and 7 bases at J, with 12 bases between. The data were taken from a study of T cells in Graves' hyperthyroidism and ophthalmopathy. Amplified regions were TCR beta CDR3 sequences from RNA transcripts. During a first-round RT-PCR of the TCR CDR3, the HTBI primer set was used. TCRdb reanalysed the multiplex PCR reads using MiXCR and keeps one entry per CDR3 protein. The profile shows a few hundred thousand distinct CDR3 sequences, about 15% of them singletons.

The chain has TRBV19 and TRBJ2-1, with a possible D match to TRBD1 (6 bases). The sequence was obtained from a woman between 18 and 30 years old with Graves' ophthalmopathy. The sequenced material came from blood. As DNA, the CDR3 is TGTGCCAGTAGTATACTCTCGGACAGAAATGAGCAGTTCTTC. This encodes CASSILSDRNEQFF.